The clone carrying this T cell receptor beta chain has ten or more counts. Its cognate antigen is unknown. This entry belongs to a study of identical twins. Findings and caveats of the study: Whereas memory repertoires showed no such difference, abundant cord blood beta clonotypes carried fewer insertions. Out-of-frame alpha sequences shared by twins showed excess low generation probability.

Template switching (which added a universal primer site) was used, and cDNA carried unique molecular identifiers. Each CDR3 protein is one row after TCRdb ran MiXCR on the 5' RACE reads. This sample carries 420,000 or so distinct CDR3 sequences, about 18% of them seen once, and the ten largest clones take about 12%. CDR3 size: 14 residues. The junction had 2 bases not matched to a gene; V was cut back by 4 bases and J by 4 bases. Germline CDR1 reads MNHEY; CDR2 reads SVGEGT. The receptor's source is a man aged 50 to 59 in good health. The rearrangement links TRBV6-2 or TRBV6-3 to TRBJ1-5, with 9 bases identical to TRBD1. Sequencing was done on a sample of naive T cells sorted from blood. In DNA form, the CDR3 reads TGTGCCAGCAGTTGGACAGGGGATAATCAGCCCCAGCATTTT. It yields the protein CASSWTGDNQPQHF.